This T cell receptor beta chain comes out of a study of synovial regulatory T cells in juvenile arthritis. CDR1 is MDHEN and CDR2 is SYDVKM in the germline V gene. CDR3 length equals 10 residues. The record lacks a DNA sequence. Profiling relied on immunoSEQ multiplex PCR, and the TCRdb table lists in-frame clones only, not all of them. This table lists roughly 5,900 clones. The clonotype originates from a donor between 2 and 29 years old with juvenile idiopathic arthritis. The chain combines TRBV28 with TRBJ1-2; TCRdb names TRBD1, which stays unverified in the absence of DNA. The sequencing sample was made of Treg cells from blood. Specified subset: remaining (HLA-DR-negative) circulating blood Treg cells. CDR3 sequence reads: CATMFYGYTF.